Presented here are 5 T cell receptor beta chains from one specimen sequenced in a study of shared clonotypes between healthy human individuals. Assay: immunoSEQ multiplex PCR; the TCRdb copy retains only in-frame clones and omits some. The table shows a few million clones, with approximately 94% occurring only once. The sample consisted of naive CD4+ T cells sorted from blood. Subset defined: CD45RA+ positively selected. The receptor source for this set is a man aged 18 to 29 in good health.

Worth noting for this clone: Other DNA sequences in this sample translate to the same CDR3. V and J are TRBV27 and TRBJ1-2; weak D call: TRBD1 (5 bases). The CDR3 loop spans 13 amino acids. With 5 bases removed from V and 2 bases from J, the gap between germline ends came to 9 bases. The germline gives CDR1 MNHEY, CDR2 SMNVEV (reference sequence). CDR3 sequence (DNA): TGTGCCAGCAGTCCGGGACGGAACTATGGCTACACCTTC. This gives the protein CASSPGRNYGYTF.

The chain employs TRBV7-8 and TRBJ2-2, with a possible D match to TRBD2 (7 bases). The CDR3 runs to 16 residues. Germline loops: CDR1 SGHVS, CDR2 FQNEAQ. V gave up 11 bases and J gave up 3 bases, with 22 bases separating them. CDR3 nucleotide sequence: TGTGCCGCCTACCCTGGAAGGGGGAGGGACACCGGGGAGCTGTTTTTT. This sequence encodes CAAYPGRGRDTGELFF.

J is TRBJ1-4 and V is TRBV19, with 9 positions matching TRBD1. CDR1 and CDR2 (germline): LNHDA, SQIVND (reference sequence). The trim removed 5 bases at V and 10 bases at J, leaving 11 bases unmatched. This CDR3 region has 15 residues. The CDR3 spells CASSFGTGTSGKLFF. CDR3 sequence (DNA): TGTGCCAGTAGTTTCGGGACAGGGACTAGTGGAAAACTGTTTTTT.

The chain couples TRBV12-5 to TRBJ2-3, with D perhaps matching TRBD2 (5 bases). The V end lost 10 bases, the J end lost 4 bases, and 15 bases lay between the germline ends. The CDR3 has 13 amino acids. Germline CDR1 and CDR2: LGHNT and FRNRAP. The CDR3 sequence is CATPSGSADTQYF. The CDR3 bases are TGTGCTACCCCTAGTGGGAGCGCAGATACGCAGTATTTT.

The J gene is TRBJ2-3, the V gene TRBV10-3; 7 positions match TRBD2. The V segment lost 3 bases and the J segment 2 bases; nucleotides outside the gene matches: 5. This CDR3 is 15 amino acids long. Germline V lookup: CDR1 ENHRY, CDR2 SYGVKD. CDR3 residues: CAISDPTSTTDTQYF. In nucleotides, the CDR3 is TGTGCCATCAGTGACCCGACTAGCACCACAGATACGCAGTATTTT.